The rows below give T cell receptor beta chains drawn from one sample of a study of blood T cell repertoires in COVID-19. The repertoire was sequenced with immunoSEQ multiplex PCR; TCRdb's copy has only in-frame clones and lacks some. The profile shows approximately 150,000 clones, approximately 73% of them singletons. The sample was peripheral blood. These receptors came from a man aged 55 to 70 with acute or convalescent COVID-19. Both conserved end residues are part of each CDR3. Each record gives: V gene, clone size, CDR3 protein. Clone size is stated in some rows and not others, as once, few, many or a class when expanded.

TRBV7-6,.,CASSYNRAYEQYF
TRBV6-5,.,CASSLNREQFF
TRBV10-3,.,CATSRREGLNEQFF
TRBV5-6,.,CASSLGQGIASGNEQYF
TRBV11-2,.,CASRQTDPSYNEQFF
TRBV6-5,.,CASSYSGQGAIEQYF
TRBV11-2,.,CASRQGSYTGELFF
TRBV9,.,CASSVSDSFPIQYF
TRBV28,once,CASSLLVAGTEAFF
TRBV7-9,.,CASSFSSGLSTDTQYF
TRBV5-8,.,CASTFGSGTDTQYF
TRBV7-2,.,CASSSRSYSTDTQYF
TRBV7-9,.,CASSLRTSGIGNEQFF
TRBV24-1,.,CATSPSGLAGDTQYF
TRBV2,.,CASSGRVEQFF
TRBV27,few,CASSFSIGARVYEQYF
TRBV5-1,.,CASSSAGLTMGQFF
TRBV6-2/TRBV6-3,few,CASSYDTGKGGAGANYGYTF
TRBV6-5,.,CASLLNTEAFF
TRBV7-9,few,CASSSTGGARSTIYF
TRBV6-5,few,CASSLDRGRFEQYF
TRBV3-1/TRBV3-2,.,CASSPGLASTEQFF
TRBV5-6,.,CASSLADEQYF
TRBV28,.,CASRLTSGRDREQYF
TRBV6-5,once,CASNPGQGARAEAFF
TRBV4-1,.,CASSHRATNEKLFF
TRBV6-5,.,CASSRVDSTEAFF
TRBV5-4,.,CASRGGAGSYNEQFF
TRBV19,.,CASGRYEQFF